Shown below are 18 T cell receptor beta chains from a single sample sequenced in a study of blood T cells in healthy people across ages. PCR was performed a second time for about 6 to 11 cycles using a sample-barcoded 5' primer and a J-beta primer mix. A single record per CDR3 protein comes from TCRdb applying MiXCR to the 5' RACE reads. The sample includes roughly 830,000 distinct CDR3 sequences, approximately 59% of them seen just once. Input material: blood. Receptors originate from a man younger than 45 in good health.

Notes on this clonotype: Relative to the germline gene, one junction end is altered; a read error may explain this. V and J are TRBV11-2 and TRBJ2-1; 10 nucleotides line up with TRBD2. This CDR3 is 16 amino acids long. CDR1 is SGHAT, CDR2 FQNNGV, per germline. CDR3 sequence (DNA): TGTGCCGGCAGCTTAGCAGCTCCTAGGAGCGGGGGGGCACAGTTCTTC. Translated: CAGSLAAPRSGGAQFF.

J is TRBJ1-4 and V is TRBV29-1; 10 bases are shared with TRBD1. This CDR3 has 14 amino acids. V lost 6 bases and J lost 8; bases outside the gene matches: 9. In germline, CDR1 is SQVTM, CDR2 ANQGSEA. For the CDR3, the DNA is TGCAGCGTGTCGGGGGGACAGGGGAACGAAAAACTGTTTTTT. Residues: CSVSGGQGNEKLFF. Complete variable domain (other parts from reference TRBV29-1 and TRBJ1-4): SAVISQKPSRDICQRGTSLTIQCQVDSQVTMMFWYRQQPGQSLTLIATANQGSEATYESGFVIDKFPISRPNLTFSTLTVSNMSPEDSSIYLCSVSGGQGNEKLFFGSGTQLSVL.

The chain employs TRBV3-1 and TRBJ2-4; no definite D call. The J call is doubtful: the DNA matches TRBJ2-5 better. Per the germline V gene, CDR1 is LGHDT and CDR2 is YNNKEL (reference sequence). This CDR3 region has 17 residues. CDR3 sequence: CASSQVYSQNFQETQYF. The DNA of the CDR3 is TGTGCCAGCAGCCAAGTCTACTCGCAAAATTTCCAAGAGACCCAGTACTTC.

This clonotype was found a few times. The rearrangement links TRBV6-6 to TRBJ1-4; D is unclear. Per germline, CDR1 MNHNY and CDR2 SVGAGI (reference sequence). This CDR3 is built from 14 residues. V was trimmed by 6 bases and J by 7 bases, leaving 15 bases between them. This chain's CDR3 is CASSHGQRSEKLFF. DNA of the CDR3: TGTGCCAGCAGCCACGGGCAGAGGAGTGAAAAACTGTTTTTT.

The chain employs TRBV25-1 and TRBJ2-7; TRBD2 agrees at 12 bases. From germline, CDR1 is MGHDK and CDR2 SYGVNS. The CDR3 consists of 13 residues. The trim removed 6 bases at V and 5 bases at J, leaving 2 bases unmatched. This CDR3 is CASRLAGGDEQYF. In nucleotides, the CDR3 is TGTGCCAGCAGACTAGCGGGGGGAGACGAGCAGTACTTC.

The CDR3 sequence is CAIGGADTQYF. The CDR3 nucleotides are TGTGCCATCGGGGGAGCAGATACGCAGTATTTT. The chain has TRBV10-3 and TRBJ2-3; D might be TRBD1 or TRBD2, each matching 5 bases. Germline CDR1 reads ENHRY; CDR2 reads SYGVKD. This CDR3 is 11 amino acids long. The V and J ends lost 8 bases and 4 bases respectively, with 7 bases between them.

As concerns this clonotype: At one end the junction does not follow the germline gene, possibly because of a read error. The CDR3 coding sequence is TGTACCAGCAGCCTCTGGACTAGCGGGGTACAAGAGACCCAGTACTTC. The encoded protein is CTSSLWTSGVQETQYF. J is TRBJ2-5 and V is TRBV7-8; 12 nucleotides line up with TRBD2. The length of the CDR3 is 16 residues. Germline CDR1 reads SGHVS; CDR2 reads FQNEAQ.

The chain couples TRBV29-1 to TRBJ1-2; 11 nucleotides align to TRBD1. Germline V lookup: CDR1 SQVTM, CDR2 ANQGSEA. The CDR3 length is 13 residues. The CDR3 region has the DNA TGCAACGTCTCACCGGGACAGGGGGTTGGCTACACCTTC. Protein: CNVSPGQGVGYTF.

This clonotype turned up a few times. V is TRBV7-2 and J is TRBJ2-5; TRBD2 aligns across 7 bases. CDR1 and CDR2 from the germline V gene are SGHTA and FQGNSA. The CDR3 totals 14 residues. Trimming cost V 4 bases and J 5 bases; bases outside gene matches: 7. The CDR3 region has the DNA TGTGCCAGCAGCTCCGGTCTCGGGGGGGAGACCCAGTACTTC. It codes for CASSSGLGGETQYF.

This clonotype was seen once. V and J are TRBV6-6 and TRBJ2-4; unclear D gene. TRBJ2-7 matches the DNA end more closely, so the J call is doubtful. Germline V lookup: CDR1 MNHNY, CDR2 SVGAGI (reference sequence). The CDR3 loop spans 13 amino acids. This CDR3 is CASSYSGFYEQYF. In DNA form, the CDR3 reads TGTGCCAGCAGTTACTCAGGATTCTACGAGCAGTACTTC.

The chain employs TRBV9 and TRBJ2-2, with 9 positions matching TRBD2. The trim removed 2 bases at V and 5 bases at J, leaving 4 bases unmatched. The CDR3 spans 15 residues. The germline gives CDR1 SGDLS, CDR2 YYNGEE. CDR3 sequence (DNA): TGTGCCAGCAGCGTCGGCGGGGGGGCGACCGGGGAGCTGTTTTTT. Translating gives CASSVGGGATGELFF. Drawing the rest from reference TRBV9 and TRBJ2-2, the complete variable domain is DSGVTQTPKHLITATGQRVTLRCSPRSGDLSVYWYQQSLDQGLQFLIQYYNGEERAKGNILERFSAQQFPDLHSELNLSSLELGDSALYFCASSVGGGATGELFFGEGSRLTVL.

This chain joins TRBV20-1 and TRBJ2-3; 11 bases fit TRBD2. The CDR3 covers 15 residues. The V gene end was trimmed by 6 bases and the J gene end by 2 bases; junction bases not matched to a gene: 7. CDR1 is DFQATT and CDR2 is SNEGSKA in the germline V gene (reference sequence). The CDR3 bases are TGCAGTGCCCCAACTAGCGGGGGTATCACAGATACGCAGTATTTT. Translated: CSAPTSGGITDTQYF.

This clonotype was picked up a small number of times. The chain joins TRBV21-1 to TRBJ2-7; the table assigns TRBD2, which was not confirmed against the DNA. TRBV21-1 is deemed a pseudogene. The CDR3 sequence is 16 residues long. The CDR3 sequence: CASSTGTLDLSYEQYF. CDR3 nucleotides: TGTGCCAGCAGCACAGGGACTCTAGACCTCTCCTACGAGCAGTACTTC.

V gene TRBV11-2 combines with J gene TRBJ2-5, with D hard to call. V lost 3 bases, J lost 2 bases, and 13 bases lay in between. This CDR3 spans 15 amino acids. Germline loops: CDR1 SGHAT, CDR2 FQNNGV. CDR3 in DNA: TGTGCCAGCAGCTTTGTGTGGCGAGCACAAGAGACCCAGTACTTC. This encodes CASSFVWRAQETQYF.

A word on this clonotype: A read error may explain this, as a much larger clone is one base away. The chain couples TRBV12-3 or TRBV12-4 to TRBJ1-4; D might be TRBD1 (5 bases). This CDR3 is built from 16 residues. The CDR3 loop reads CVSSAGGIATNEKLFF. CDR3 coding DNA: TGTGTCAGCAGTGCCGGGGGGATAGCAACTAATGAAAAACTGTTTTTT.

The V call is TRBV12-3 or TRBV12-4, the J call TRBJ2-7; 9 bases match TRBD1. The trim removed 5 bases at V and 7 bases at J, leaving 12 bases unmatched. The CDR3 is 15 residues long. Written as DNA, the CDR3 is TGTGCCAGCAGTCCTGGGACAGGGCCCCACAATGAGCAGTACTTC. Its protein is CASSPGTGPHNEQYF.

The chain uses TRBV30 and TRBJ2-7; unclear D gene. TRBJ2-5 explains the end of the DNA better; the J call may be wrong. This CDR3 has 13 amino acids. Germline V gene lookup returns CDR1 GTSNPN and CDR2 SVGIG (reference sequence). For the CDR3, the DNA is TGTGCCTGGAGTGCTATAGCACGGGAGACCCAGTACTTC. It encodes CAWSAIARETQYF.

The chain combines TRBV29-1 with TRBJ1-4; TRBD1 is a possible D gene (5 bases). The V gene's germline CDR1 is SQVTM and CDR2 ANQGSEA. V lost 5 bases and J 0 bases, leaving 10 bases between the germline ends. The CDR3 runs to 14 residues. CDR3 amino acids: CSVLQVATNEKLFF. The CDR3 DNA sequence: TGCAGCGTTTTACAGGTTGCAACTAATGAAAAACTGTTTTTT.